This T cell receptor beta chain was sequenced for a study of early T cells in non-severe SARS-CoV-2 infection. Turning to the study itself: Sequencing was performed on bulk RNA from unsorted whole blood, leaving chains unpaired. Findings of the study overall: Lookups in VDJdb leaned toward anti-spike CD8 responses and missed private and CD4 specificities.

V lost 3 bases to trimming and J lost 6 bases; unmatched junction nucleotides: 3. Germline V gene sequence: CDR1 LGHDT, CDR2 YNNKEL (reference sequence). The CDR3 is 13 residues long. Researchers attached unique molecular identifiers to individual cDNA molecules. MiXCR, applied by TCRdb to the 5' RACE reads, yields one record per CDR3 protein. The sample comprises some 25,000 distinct CDR3 sequences, about 4.4% of which are singletons, and 15% to 18% rests with the top ten. This clonotype has at least ten counts. The antigen remains unidentified. The sequence came from an adult who was a healthcare worker with PCR-confirmed SARS-CoV-2 infection or an uninfected control (not recorded which). The chain carries TRBV3-1 and TRBJ2-7, with 9 positions matching TRBD1. The sequencing input was whole blood. The CDR3, as DNA: TGTGCCAGCAGCCAGGGGACAGGGCGCGAGCAGTACTTC. Residues: CASSQGTGREQYF.